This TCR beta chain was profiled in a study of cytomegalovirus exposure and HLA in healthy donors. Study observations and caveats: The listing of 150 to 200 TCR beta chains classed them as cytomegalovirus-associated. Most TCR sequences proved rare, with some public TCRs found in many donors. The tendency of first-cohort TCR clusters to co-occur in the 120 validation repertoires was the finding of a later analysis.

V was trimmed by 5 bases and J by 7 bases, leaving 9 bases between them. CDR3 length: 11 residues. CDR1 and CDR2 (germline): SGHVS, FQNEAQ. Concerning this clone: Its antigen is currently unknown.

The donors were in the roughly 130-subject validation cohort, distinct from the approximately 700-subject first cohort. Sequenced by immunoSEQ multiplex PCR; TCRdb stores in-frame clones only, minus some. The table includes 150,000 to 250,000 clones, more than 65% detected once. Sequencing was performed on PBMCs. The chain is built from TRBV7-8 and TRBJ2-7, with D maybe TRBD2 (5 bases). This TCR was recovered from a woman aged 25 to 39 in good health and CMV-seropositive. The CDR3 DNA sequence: TGTGCCAGCAGCCAATGGAGGGAGCAGTACTTC. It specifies CASSQWREQYF.